The present TCR beta chain was sequenced within a study of Ad26.COV2.S vaccination and SARS-CoV-2 variants (dated by TCRdb to the early 2020s). A note on the overall study: Donors in the vaccine arm were drawn from COV1001, a multicentre, randomized, double-blind, placebo-controlled phase I-IIa trial testing Ad26.COV2.S in healthy adults. Dosing of Ad26.COV2.S was intramuscular, at either 5x10^10 or 1x10^11 viral particles, delivered as one shot or as two shots spaced 56 days apart. Sequencing of the TCRbeta repertoire served to evaluate the specificity and breadth of SARS-CoV-2-reactive T cell receptors following Ad26.COV2.S vaccination. A total of around 32 samples were included in the TCR-sequenced set, comprising roughly 19 Ad26.COV2.S vaccine recipients, 5 placebo recipients and 8 SARS-CoV-2 convalescent individuals. Trial participants were randomized into five groups of five: low-dose or high-dose Ad26.COV2.S given once or twice, or placebo on both occasions. Throughout the experiments and outcome assessment, investigators stayed blinded to trial group allocation. Paper-wide results and their limitations: The study was not powered for comparison of responses between vaccine doses or regimens. Comparable non-spike TCR breadth was observed between vaccine and placebo recipients, consistent with only spike being contained in the vaccine. Ad26.COV2.S recipients had higher spike-specific TCR breadth than placebo recipients (P = 0.0014). According to the authors, total T cell responses may have been underestimated by the TCR breadth and depth analyses. After vaccination, substantial breadth of spike-specific CD8+ and CD4+ T cell responses was reported.

In its sample, this clone was seen a few times. The clone's antigen remains unknown. The record has no base qualities; no much larger clone is one base away. The treatment or condition label corresponds to: some 20 received Ad26.COV2.S at low or high dose, single or two shots; about 5 received placebo; per-sample allocation not given. Repertoires of vaccine and placebo recipients were sequenced from samples taken on day 63 after the first injection. In Cohort 1b, about two dozen adults aged 18-55 years were enrolled at a single site in Boston, USA, between 29 July and 7 August 2020. Ad26.COV2.S was a replication-incompetent adenovirus type 26 vector expressing a prefusion-stabilized SARS-CoV-2 spike protein from the original Wuhan strain. Trimming removed 4 bases from V and 8 bases from J, leaving 21 bases between the germline ends. The germline V gene provides CDR1 SNHLY and CDR2 FYNNEI. Inclusive of the bounding cysteine and phenylalanine, the CDR3 is 17 residues long. Kept here is only the CDR3 DNA, which spans 51 bases and is read in frame from base 1.

TCRbeta CDR3 regions were sequenced with the immunoSEQ Assay. After extraction, genomic DNA underwent amplification by bias-controlled multiplex PCR, followed by high-throughput sequencing. As for how the authors treated the data: To quantify the absolute abundance of each unique TCRbeta CDR3 region, sequences were collapsed and filtered. T cell fraction was estimated by normalization of TCRbeta template counts to usable DNA, with usable DNA being measured through amplification of reference genes present in all nucleated cells. Repertoire TCRs were annotated as SARS-CoV-2-specific by exact matching of V gene, CDR3 amino acid sequence and J gene to a known reactive TCR set. The reference SARS-CoV-2 TCR set was obtained from MIRA and was filtered for enrichment in COVID-19-positive ImmuneCODE repertoires, whereby public or cross-reactive TCRs were removed. Drawing on the MIRA antigens, annotated TCRs were analysed further at the level of specific ORF or position within ORF. Depth was the summed frequency of annotated unique rearrangements, while breadth was defined as annotated unique rearrangements over total unique productive rearrangements. Group comparisons of TCR breadth used two-sided Wilcoxon rank-sum tests. TCRdb retrieved this table from immuneACCESS and kept in-frame rearrangements only. Not all clones are present; in checked studies, unresolved V genes account for under half, and no reason is known for the remainder. D and trimming come from the DNA, and the V and J calls and clone size come from that table. This sample holds some 370,000 clones; about four fifths were observed only once. Around 7.3% of the sample lies in the top ten.

The chain was built from TRBV2 and TRBJ1-6, with the D gene uncertain. The sample was peripheral blood, taken in a trial of Ad26.COV2.S vaccine versus placebo. This receptor was identified in a person aged 18 to 65 who received the Ad26.COV2.S COVID-19 vaccine or a placebo. The DNA reads as follows: TGTGCCAGCAGTGCACGCCGACGCCCCGCTGAGGATTCACCCCTCCACTTT. This translates into CASSARRRPAEDSPLHF.